This TCR beta chain comes out of a study of blood T cell repertoires in COVID-19. This table comes from immunoSEQ multiplex PCR, and its TCRdb copy is limited to in-frame clones, with some not included. The data contain fewer than 200,000 clones, around 85% of them singletons. The CDR3 sequence is 15 residues long. V was trimmed by 0 bases and J by 1 base, leaving 9 bases between them. Germline values: CDR1 WNHNN, CDR2 SYGVQD (reference sequence). What was sequenced was peripheral blood. The chain has TRBV10-1 and TRBJ2-5, with TRBD2 as a possible D gene (6 bases). This receptor was obtained from a man aged 65 to 85 with active or convalescent COVID-19. CDR3 nucleotide sequence: TGCGCCAGCAGTGAGTCGGCGGGGCGCCAAGAGACCCAGTACTTC. Its protein product is CASSESAGRQETQYF.